This T cell receptor beta chain was observed in a study of cytomegalovirus exposure and HLA in healthy donors. PCR primers comprised 60 Vbeta and 13 Jbeta primers. Profiling relied on immunoSEQ multiplex PCR, and the TCRdb table lists in-frame clones only, not all of them. The table shows fewer than 200,000 clones, with roughly 87% occurring only once. Note on this clone: Antigen unknown.

The junction had 3 bases not matched to a gene; V was cut back by 6 bases and J by 4 bases. The CDR3 extends over 13 amino acids. Germline V gene data show CDR1 as SNHLY and CDR2 as FYNNEI. General study findings and limits: A missense variant in DCLRE1C was later tied to TCR beta V- and J-gene trimming. Both high specificity and high sensitivity reportedly marked the classifier's diagnosis of cytomegalovirus status. Whilst most TCR sequences proved rare, a subset of public TCRs occurred across many donors. Earlier findings revealed that most TCR beta V segments proved productive either about 90% or about 30% of the time.

The J gene is TRBJ2-5, the V gene TRBV2; 9 bases line up with TRBD1. Sequenced input: PBMCs. The TCR was taken from a man aged 45-60 years in good health and CMV-seronegative. The CDR3 DNA reads as TGTGCCAGCAGGGGGACAGGGTCAGAGACCCAGTACTTC. Translated, it gives CASRGTGSETQYF.